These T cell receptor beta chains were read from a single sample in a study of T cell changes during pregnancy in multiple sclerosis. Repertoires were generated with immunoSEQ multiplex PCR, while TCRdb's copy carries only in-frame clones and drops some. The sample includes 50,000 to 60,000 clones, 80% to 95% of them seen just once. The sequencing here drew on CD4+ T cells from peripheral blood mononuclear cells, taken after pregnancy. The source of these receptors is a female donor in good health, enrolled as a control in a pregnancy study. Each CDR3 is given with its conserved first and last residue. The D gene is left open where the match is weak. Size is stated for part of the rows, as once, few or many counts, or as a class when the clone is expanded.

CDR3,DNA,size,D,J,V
CASSRTSGGNTGELFF,TGTGCCAGCAGTCGCACTAGCGGGGGGAACACCGGGGAGCTGTTTTTT,once,TRBD2,TRBJ2-2,TRBV7-9
CASSRRTGGREKLFF,TGTGCCAGCAGCCGACGGACAGGGGGCAGGGAAAAACTGTTTTTT,-,TRBD1,TRBJ1-4,TRBV7-2
CASSGGGLGEKLFF,TGTGCCAGCAGTGGGGGGGGGCTGGGTGAAAAACTGTTTTTT,-,-,TRBJ1-4,TRBV6-1
CASSQLAALRTDTQYF,TGTGCCAGCAGCCAACTAGCGGCTCTCCGCACAGATACGCAGTATTTT,-,TRBD2,TRBJ2-3,TRBV7-9
CASRRPGTNYGYTF,TGTGCCAGCAGGAGGCCAGGGACTAACTATGGCTACACCTTC,-,-,TRBJ1-2,TRBV6-1
CSARPGGEQYF,TGCAGTGCTAGGCCAGGGGGCGAGCAGTACTTC,-,TRBD1,TRBJ2-7,TRBV20-1
CASSEGWGQNYGYTF,TGTGCCAGCAGTGAAGGGTGGGGACAGAACTATGGCTACACCTTC,-,TRBD1,TRBJ1-2,TRBV6-1
CASSATPSGEAQYF,TGTGCCAGCAGCGCAACGCCTAGCGGGGAGGCGCAGTATTTT,-,TRBD2,TRBJ2-3,TRBV7-3
CASSPGTTGGGYTF,TGTGCCAGCTCACCAGGGACGACAGGTGGCGGCTACACCTTC,-,-,TRBJ1-2,TRBV18
CASSPVAGGNNEQFF,TGTGCCAGCAGCCCGGTAGCGGGGGGGAACAATGAGCAGTTCTTC,-,TRBD2,TRBJ2-1,TRBV7-6
CASSPQGQANTEAFF,TGTGCCAGCTCGCCTCAGGGACAGGCGAACACTGAAGCTTTCTTT,-,TRBD1,TRBJ1-1,TRBV18
CAISESNRGGQPQHF,TGTGCCATCAGTGAGTCGAATAGGGGTGGTCAGCCCCAGCATTTT,-,-,TRBJ1-5,TRBV10-3
CASRETVLNTEAFF,TGTGCCAGCAGGGAGACAGTTCTGAACACTGAAGCTTTCTTT,-,-,TRBJ1-1,TRBV28
CASSLDSLSYEQYF,TGCGCCAGCAGCTTGGACAGCTTAAGCTACGAGCAGTACTTC,once,-,TRBJ2-7,TRBV5-1